These T cell receptor beta chains were read from a single sample in a study of T cell clonotyping in hematopoietic cell transplantation. Only in-frame clones appear in the TCRdb table, and some are missing; sequencing was by immunoSEQ multiplex PCR. This table holds approximately 41,000 clones, nearly 97% found once. The sample consisted of peripheral blood mononuclear cells. These receptors all come from a young man in good health. Some clones in this sample may be carry-over from other donors' samples. Each CDR3 is given without its conserved first and last residue. Some rows have no size entry. The others give once, few or many, or a class for an expanded clone.

J gene | V gene | clone size | CDR3 protein
TRBJ1-2 | TRBV11-2 | - | ASSSGTVGIYT
TRBJ1-1 | TRBV4-1 | few | ASSQGVQGTEAF
TRBJ2-7 | TRBV5-4 | - | ASSFHRTGVDYEQY
TRBJ1-6 | TRBV11-2 | once | ASSSVPPGPTGPNSPLH
TRBJ1-4 | TRBV25-1 | - | ASSERGYGEKLF
TRBJ1-4 | TRBV4-2 | - | ASSKGGDGVEKLF
TRBJ2-6 | TRBV19 | - | AVRDRSSGANVLT
TRBJ2-7 | TRBV9 | once | ASSVGPRASSYEQY
TRBJ2-3 | TRBV19 | - | ASSSGGGTDTQY
TRBJ2-5 | TRBV6-5 | once | ATNRVGETQY
TRBJ2-1 | TRBV5-1 | - | ASSWSLVNEQF
TRBJ2-7 | TRBV6-6 | - | ASSYAGGDKSYEQY
TRBJ2-2 | TRBV10-2 | - | ASSDYLNTGELF
TRBJ1-1 | TRBV15 | - | ATSRVARANTEAF
TRBJ1-2 | TRBV28 | - | ASSSRKGTKREGYT
TRBJ2-7 | TRBV4-1 | - | ASSQERGYEQY
TRBJ2-7 | TRBV5-1 | - | ASSMSQATYEQY
TRBJ2-1 | TRBV9 | - | ASSVEGRGGYNEQF
TRBJ1-6 | TRBV7-2 | - | ASSLLGFSPLH
TRBJ2-5 | TRBV7-3 | - | ASSFGGEETQY
TRBJ1-1 | TRBV9 | - | ASSPAAGQLNTEAF
TRBJ2-3 | TRBV25-1 | - | ASSDPAGGTDTQY
TRBJ1-1 | TRBV25-1 | - | ASSATAVLGHTEAF
TRBJ2-7 | TRBV6-1 | - | ASSSGPLEQY
TRBJ1-5 | TRBV4-1 | - | ASSQDRGKGIHQPQH
TRBJ1-1 | TRBV19 | once | ASRGQGWVNTEAF
TRBJ1-4 | TRBV6-5 | - | ASSLTETNEKLF
TRBJ2-3 | TRBV11-3 | once | ASSADSSYTDTQY
TRBJ2-7 | TRBV16 | - | ASSHQDSSYEQY
TRBJ2-3 | TRBV4-2 | - | ASSQDGGGAGGPPQY
TRBJ1-3 | TRBV19 | - | ASSIDRNTIY
TRBJ1-2 | TRBV7-9 | - | ASSLARTATLYGYT
TRBJ1-4 | TRBV5-1 | - | ASSSDRSNEKLF
TRBJ1-3 | TRBV5-1 | - | ASSLPGQDTIY
TRBJ1-4 | TRBV6-1 | - | ASSEGEVWEKLF
TRBJ2-1 | TRBV30 | - | ACSGGSSYNEQF
TRBJ2-6 | TRBV9 | once | ASSGRGAQRHGANVLT
TRBJ1-5 | TRBV2 | - | ASSSIDSGQPQH
TRBJ1-4 | TRBV19 | - | AKRQGANEKLF
TRBJ2-2 | TRBV7-3 | - | ASSPRDLLAGGELF
TRBJ2-4 | TRBV4-3 | - | ASSQASGPENIQY
TRBJ2-7 | TRBV28 | - | ASSKQGVRNEQY
TRBJ2-7 | TRBV30 | - | ACIHHRSYEQY
TRBJ1-1 | TRBV30 | few | AWSDGRNTEAF
TRBJ1-1 | TRBV9 | once | ASSPGQGVVAF
TRBJ1-2 | TRBV20-1 | - | SARVGYGYT
TRBJ1-5 | TRBV5-3 | - | ARSQNQPQH
TRBJ2-2 | TRBV28 | - | ASSLGGLGGELF
TRBJ2-7 | TRBV7-2 | - | ASSLVSQSYEQY
TRBJ2-3 | TRBV7-9 | - | ASRITSGGTDTQY
TRBJ1-1 | TRBV6-5 | - | ASCEDANTEAF
TRBJ2-7 | TRBV5-1 | once | ASSLDGTQTYEQY